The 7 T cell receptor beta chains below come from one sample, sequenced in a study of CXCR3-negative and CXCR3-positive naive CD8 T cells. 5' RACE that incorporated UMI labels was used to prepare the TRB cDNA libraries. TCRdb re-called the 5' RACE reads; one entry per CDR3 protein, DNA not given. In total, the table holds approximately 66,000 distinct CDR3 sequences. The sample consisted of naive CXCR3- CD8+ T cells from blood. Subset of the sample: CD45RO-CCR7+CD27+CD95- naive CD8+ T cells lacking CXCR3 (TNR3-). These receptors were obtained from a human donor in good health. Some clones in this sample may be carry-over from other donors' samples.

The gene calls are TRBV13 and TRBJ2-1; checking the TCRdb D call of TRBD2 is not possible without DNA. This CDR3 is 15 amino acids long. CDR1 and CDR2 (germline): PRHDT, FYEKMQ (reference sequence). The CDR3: CASSAPGGVLNEQFF.

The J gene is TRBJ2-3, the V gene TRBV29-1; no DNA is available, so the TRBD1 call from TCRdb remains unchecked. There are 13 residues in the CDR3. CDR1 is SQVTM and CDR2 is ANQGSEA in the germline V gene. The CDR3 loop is CSVQTAGSDTQYF.

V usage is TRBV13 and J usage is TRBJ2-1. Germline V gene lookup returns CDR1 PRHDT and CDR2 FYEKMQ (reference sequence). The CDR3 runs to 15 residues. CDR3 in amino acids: CASSLGLAAYNEQFF.

CDR3 amino acids: CASRVTSAGFSDEQYF. The chain is built from TRBV7-9 and TRBJ2-7; no DNA is available, so the TRBD1 call from TCRdb remains unchecked. CDR3 length: 16 amino acids. The germline gives CDR1 SEHNR, CDR2 FQNEAQ (reference sequence). The complete variable domain, with remaining parts taken from reference TRBV7-9 and TRBJ2-7, reads DTGVSQNPRHKITKRGQNVTFRCDPISEHNRLYWYRQTLGQGPEFLTYFQNEAQLEKSRLLSDRFSAERPKGSFSTLEIQRTEQGDSAMYLCASRVTSAGFSDEQYFGPGTRLTVT.

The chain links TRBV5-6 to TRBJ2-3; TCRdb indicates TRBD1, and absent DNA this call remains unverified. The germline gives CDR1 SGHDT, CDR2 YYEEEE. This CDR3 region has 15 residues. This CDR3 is CASSYPGQLTDTQYF. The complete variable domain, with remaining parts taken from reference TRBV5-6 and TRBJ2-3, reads DAGVTQSPTHLIKTRGQQVTLRCSPKSGHDTVSWYQQALGQGPQFIFQYYEEEERQRGNFPDRFSGHQFPNYSSELNVNALLLGDSALYLCASSYPGQLTDTQYFGPGTRLTVL.

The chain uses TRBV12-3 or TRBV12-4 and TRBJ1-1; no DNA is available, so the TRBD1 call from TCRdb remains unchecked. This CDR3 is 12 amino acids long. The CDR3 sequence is CASSEQGTEAFF.

Here the CDR3 reads CASSTKRTRRPGELFF. The chain employs TRBV5-1 and TRBJ2-2; the D call from TCRdb, TRBD1, cannot be confirmed without DNA. The CDR3 spans 16 residues. Looked up from germline, CDR1 is SGHRS and CDR2 is YFSETQ.